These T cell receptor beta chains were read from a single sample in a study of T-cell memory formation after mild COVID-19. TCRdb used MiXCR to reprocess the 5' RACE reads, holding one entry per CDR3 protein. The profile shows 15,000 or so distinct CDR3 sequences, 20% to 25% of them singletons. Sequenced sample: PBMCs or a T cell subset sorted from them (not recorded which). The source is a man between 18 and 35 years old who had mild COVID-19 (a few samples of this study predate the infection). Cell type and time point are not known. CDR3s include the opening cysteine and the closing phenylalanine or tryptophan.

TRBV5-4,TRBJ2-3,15,CASSLDRGALDTQYF
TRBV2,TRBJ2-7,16,CASSEALYRGSYEQYF
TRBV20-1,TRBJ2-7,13,CSARGQLDYEQYF
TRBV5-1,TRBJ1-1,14,CASSRGWGFTEAFF
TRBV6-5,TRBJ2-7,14,CASSYNGGALEQYF
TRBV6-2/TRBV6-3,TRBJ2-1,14,CASSSGTGINEQFF
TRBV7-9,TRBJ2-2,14,CAAAGQVNTGELFF
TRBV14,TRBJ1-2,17,CARSQTGKAEALYGYTF
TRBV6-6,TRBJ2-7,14,CASSYWLGPNEQYF
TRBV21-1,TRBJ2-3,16,CASSDRGTGGPDTQYF
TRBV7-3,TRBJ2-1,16,CASSHIAVSSYNEQFF
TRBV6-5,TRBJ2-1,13,CASSVAGGNEQFF
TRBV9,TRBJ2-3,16,CASSVGLREGRDTQYF
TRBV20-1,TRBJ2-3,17,CSARSPGFKGGTDTQYF
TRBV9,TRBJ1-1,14,CASSVGVRGAEAFF
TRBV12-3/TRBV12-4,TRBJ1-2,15,CASSARDRAVYGYTF
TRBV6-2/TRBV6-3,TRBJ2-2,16,CASSQLAGGPTGELFF
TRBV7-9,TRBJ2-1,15,CASSFASGRYNEQFF
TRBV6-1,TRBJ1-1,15,CASSRGGQGLTAAFF
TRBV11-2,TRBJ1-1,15,CASSPRYEMNTEAFF
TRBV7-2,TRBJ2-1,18,CASSFGPRSQRSYNEQFF
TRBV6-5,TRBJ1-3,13,CASTGSSGNTIYF